This T cell receptor beta chain came from a study of blood T cell repertoires in COVID-19. Study as a whole: The United States, Italy and Spain provided the acute and convalescent COVID-19 samples.

Sequencing used immunoSEQ multiplex PCR; TCRdb keeps in-frame clones, though not all of them. The repertoire holds some 370,000 clones, roughly four fifths seen once, with around 5.1% in the top ten. Participants were aged about 18 to 95 years, lived in around 25 US areas, and enrolled virtually. Two negative PCRs, clearance, or symptom resolution were required of recovered Cohort 3 donors. V shed 1 base and J 4 bases; nucleotides not matched to a gene: 6. The CDR3 sequence is 18 residues long. CDR1 and CDR2 from the germline V gene are SGHVS and FNYEAQ. The sample consisted of PBMCs or T cells enriched from blood (not recorded which). The source is a woman between 45 and 65 years old who had recovered from COVID-19. J is TRBJ2-1 and V is TRBV7-6, with 14 bases that match TRBD2. This CDR3 reads CASSLVTGLAGGYNEQFF. As DNA, the CDR3 is TGTGCCAGCAGCTTAGTTACTGGACTAGCGGGAGGATACAATGAGCAGTTCTTC.